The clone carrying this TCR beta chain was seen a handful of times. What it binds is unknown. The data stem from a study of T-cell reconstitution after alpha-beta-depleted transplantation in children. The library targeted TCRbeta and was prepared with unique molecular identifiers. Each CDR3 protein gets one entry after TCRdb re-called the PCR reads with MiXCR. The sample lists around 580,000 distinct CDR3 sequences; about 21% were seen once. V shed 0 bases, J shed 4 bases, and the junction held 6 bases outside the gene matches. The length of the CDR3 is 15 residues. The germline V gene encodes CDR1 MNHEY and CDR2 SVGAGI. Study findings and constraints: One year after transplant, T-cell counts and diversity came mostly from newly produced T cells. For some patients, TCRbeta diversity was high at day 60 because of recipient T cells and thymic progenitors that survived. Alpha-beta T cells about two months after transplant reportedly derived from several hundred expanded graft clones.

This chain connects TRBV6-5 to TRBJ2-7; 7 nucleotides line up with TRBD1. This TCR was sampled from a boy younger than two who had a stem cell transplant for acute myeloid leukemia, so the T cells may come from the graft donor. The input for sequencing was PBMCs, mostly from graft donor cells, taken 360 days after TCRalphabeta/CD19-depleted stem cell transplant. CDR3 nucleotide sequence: TGTGCCAGCAGTTACTCCCCAGACAGGGCGTACGAGCAGTACTTC. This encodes CASSYSPDRAYEQYF.